This note documents a single TCR beta chain sequence. The data belong to a study of CD8 T cells in Susac syndrome. Sequencing of TCR beta covered CD8+ and CD4+ T cells obtained from blood. The multiple sclerosis controls consisted of treatment-naive patients with relapsing-remitting disease, either stable or active. Negative magnetic isolation gave CD8+ and CD4+ cells; FACS enriched CD8+ TEMRA. With random hexamers, about 0.5 to 1 ug RNA was reverse transcribed. MiXCR, run by TCRdb on the immunoSEQ multiplex PCR reads, gives a single entry per CDR3 protein. The sample consists of about 250,000 distinct CDR3 sequences, around 93% of them appearing once. The germline V gene has CDR1 DFQATT and CDR2 SNEGSKA (reference sequence). The CDR3 is 11 amino acids. V was cut by 5 bases and J by 9 bases, with 14 bases left in between.

The sequenced material came from CD4+ T cells from PBMCs. The genes are TRBV20-1 and TRBJ2-7; possible D gene TRBD1, 5 bases. This sequence originates from a human donor with multiple sclerosis. The CDR3: CSAGQGPRQYF. CDR3 nucleotides: TGCAGTGCTGGCCAGGGTCCGCGGCAGTACTTC.